This TCR beta chain was obtained from a study of T cells in Graves' hyperthyroidism and ophthalmopathy. Trimming removed 4 bases from V and 7 bases from J, with 13 bases in between. The CDR3 has 13 amino acids. Newly diagnosed patients aged 18 to 65 had hyperthyroidism of under 2 months' duration. Pregnant or lactating patients were excluded, as were those with uncontrolled infection or other autoimmune disease. Orbital computed tomography, thyroid ultrasound, serum thyroxine and TRAb, and clinical symptoms together informed the diagnoses. The CDR3 regions of TCR beta were amplified from RNA transcripts. Researchers ran a first-round RT-PCR on the TCR CDR3 using the HTBI primer set. TCRdb reprocessed the multiplex PCR reads via MiXCR and lists one record per CDR3 protein. The table includes 360,000 or so distinct CDR3 sequences, about a fifth detected once.

Sequenced: blood. This chain connects TRBV12-3 or TRBV12-4 to TRBJ1-2; a weak D match, TRBD1 (5 bases). The TCR comes from a woman aged 18-30 years with Graves' hyperthyroidism. CDR3 sequence: CASSWDRARGYTF. CDR3 bases: TGTGCCAGCAGTTGGGACCGGGCTCGTGGCTACACCTTC.